This is a list of T cell receptor beta chains from one sample in a study of cytomegalovirus exposure and HLA in healthy donors. Measured with immunoSEQ multiplex PCR; TCRdb has only the in-frame clones, and not every one. The listing records about 190,000 clones. Sample: PBMCs. These receptors were obtained from a man aged 25-40 years in good health and CMV-seronegative. Each CDR3 is given with its conserved first and last residue. Each record gives: D gene, J gene, V gene, CDR3 protein, CDR3 DNA. D genes are given only for firm matches.

D: NA; J: TRBJ1-3; V: TRBV19; CDR3: CASTPRGVSGNTIYF; DNA: TGTGCCAGTACCCCCCGGGGGGTGTCTGGAAACACCATATATTTT
D: NA; J: TRBJ1-2; V: TRBV6-5; CDR3: CASSYGGAGEYGYTF; DNA: TGTGCCAGCAGTTACGGGGGCGCAGGGGAATATGGCTACACCTTC
D: NA; J: TRBJ1-4; V: TRBV4-1; CDR3: CASSDRGEKLFF; DNA: TGCGCCAGCAGCGATCGGGGGGAAAAACTGTTTTTT
D: NA; J: TRBJ2-2; V: TRBV19; CDR3: CASTLGGAGTGELFF; DNA: TGTGCCAGTACCCTGGGGGGGGCCGGGACCGGGGAGCTGTTTTTT
D: NA; J: TRBJ2-3; V: TRBV12-5; CDR3: CASVPPGGDTQYF; DNA: TGTGCTAGTGTTCCCCCAGGAGGTGATACGCAGTATTTT
D: NA; J: TRBJ2-1; V: TRBV15; CDR3: CATSRGGRGSYNEQFF; DNA: TGTGCCACCAGCAGAGGGGGGAGGGGGTCCTACAATGAGCAGTTCTTC
D: TRBD1; J: TRBJ1-1; V: TRBV7-6; CDR3: CASSSRPGTGASTEAFF; DNA: TGTGCCAGCAGCTCACGTCCCGGGACAGGGGCGAGCACTGAAGCTTTCTTT
D: NA; J: TRBJ2-7; V: TRBV30; CDR3: CAWSDIPGTAAYEQYF; DNA: TGTGCCTGGAGTGACATCCCGGGCACAGCGGCCTACGAGCAGTACTTC
D: TRBD2; J: TRBJ2-2; V: TRBV11-2; CDR3: CASTQPGGTGELFF; DNA: TGTGCCAGCACCCAGCCGGGGGGCACCGGGGAGCTGTTTTTT
D: NA; J: TRBJ2-2; V: TRBV5-4; CDR3: CASSRPGTQTGELFF; DNA: TGTGCCAGCAGCCGTCCCGGGACACAGACCGGGGAGCTGTTTTTT
D: NA; J: TRBJ2-7; V: TRBV20-1; CDR3: CSARTAYEQYF; DNA: TGCAGTGCAAGGACAGCCTACGAGCAGTACTTC
D: NA; J: TRBJ1-3; V: TRBV4-2; CDR3: CASRRGESSGNTIYF; DNA: TGTGCCAGCAGACGGGGGGAGTCCTCTGGAAACACCATATATTTT
D: NA; J: TRBJ1-4; V: TRBV27; CDR3: CASSLRQGLGEKLFF; DNA: TGTGCCAGCAGTTTACGGCAGGGGCTGGGTGAAAAACTGTTTTTT
D: TRBD1; J: TRBJ1-1; V: TRBV5-5; CDR3: CASSPGTDNLMNTEAFF; DNA: TGTGCCAGCAGCCCCGGGACAGACAACCTCATGAACACTGAAGCTTTCTTT
D: NA; J: TRBJ1-1; V: TRBV29-1; CDR3: CSVPWGSGVGDMNTEAFF; DNA: TGCAGCGTTCCCTGGGGTTCAGGGGTGGGCGATATGAACACTGAAGCTTTCTTT
D: NA; J: TRBJ2-3; V: TRBV10-1; CDR3: CASSGAKAADTQYF; DNA: TGCGCCAGCAGTGGGGCTAAAGCGGCAGATACGCAGTATTTT
D: NA; J: TRBJ1-2; V: TRBV19; CDR3: CASSIGAGGGGYTF; DNA: TGTGCCAGTAGTATCGGCGCGGGAGGTGGCGGCTACACCTTC
D: NA; J: TRBJ1-2; V: TRBV5-6; CDR3: CASSGMGTGPFGSLYGYTF; DNA: TGTGCCAGCAGCGGGATGGGAACAGGGCCGTTTGGTTCTCTCTATGGCTACACCTTC
D: NA; J: TRBJ1-1; V: TRBV6-5; CDR3: CASSPDRHTEAFF; DNA: TGTGCCAGCAGTCCTGACAGGCACACTGAAGCTTTCTTT
D: TRBD1; J: TRBJ1-2; V: TRBV5-1; CDR3: CASSVGQGSYGYTF; DNA: TGCGCCAGCAGCGTCGGACAGGGCAGCTATGGCTACACCTTC
D: TRBD2; J: TRBJ2-2; V: TRBV5-4; CDR3: CAISGRAVTGELFF; DNA: TGTGCAATTAGCGGGAGGGCCGTCACCGGGGAGCTGTTTTTT
D: NA; J: TRBJ1-4; V: TRBV5-4; CDR3: CASSLLVRGAVNEKLFF; DNA: TGTGCCAGCAGCTTGCTGGTCAGGGGAGCAGTTAATGAAAAACTGTTTTTT
D: TRBD1; J: TRBJ2-1; V: TRBV10-3; CDR3: CAIRTGEDNEQFF; DNA: TGTGCCATCAGGACAGGGGAAGACAATGAGCAGTTCTTC